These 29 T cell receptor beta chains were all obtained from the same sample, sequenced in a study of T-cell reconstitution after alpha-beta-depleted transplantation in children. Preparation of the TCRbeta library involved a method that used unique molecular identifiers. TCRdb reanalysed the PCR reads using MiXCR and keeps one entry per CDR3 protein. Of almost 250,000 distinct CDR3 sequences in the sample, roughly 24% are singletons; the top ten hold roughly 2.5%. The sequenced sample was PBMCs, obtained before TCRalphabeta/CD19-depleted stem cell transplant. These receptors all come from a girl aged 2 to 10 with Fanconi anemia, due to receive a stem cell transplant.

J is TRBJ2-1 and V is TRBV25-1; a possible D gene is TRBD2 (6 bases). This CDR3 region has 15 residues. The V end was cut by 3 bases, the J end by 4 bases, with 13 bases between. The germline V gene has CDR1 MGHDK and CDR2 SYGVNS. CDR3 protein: CASSDRVGRYNEQFF. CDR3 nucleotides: TGTGCCAGCAGTGACCGGGTGGGGAGGTACAATGAGCAGTTCTTC.

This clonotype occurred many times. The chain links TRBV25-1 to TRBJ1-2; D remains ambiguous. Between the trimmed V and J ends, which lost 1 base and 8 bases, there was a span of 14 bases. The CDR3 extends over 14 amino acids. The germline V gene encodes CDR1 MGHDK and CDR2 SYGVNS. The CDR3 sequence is CASSESLTSRGYTF. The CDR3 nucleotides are TGTGCCAGCAGTGAATCCCTGACAAGCAGGGGCTACACCTTC.

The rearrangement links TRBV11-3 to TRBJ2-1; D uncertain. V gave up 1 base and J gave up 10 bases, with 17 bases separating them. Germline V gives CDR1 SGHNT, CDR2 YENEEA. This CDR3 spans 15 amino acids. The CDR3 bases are TGTGCCAGCAGCTTAGTAGGAGTGGAGATGGGAGAGCAGTTCTTC. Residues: CASSLVGVEMGEQFF.

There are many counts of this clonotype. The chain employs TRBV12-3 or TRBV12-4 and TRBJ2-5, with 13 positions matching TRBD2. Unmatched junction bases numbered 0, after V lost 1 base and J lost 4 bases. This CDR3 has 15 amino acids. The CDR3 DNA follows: TGTGCCAGCAGTTTAGGGACTAGCGGGAGAGAGACCCAGTACTTC. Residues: CASSLGTSGRETQYF.

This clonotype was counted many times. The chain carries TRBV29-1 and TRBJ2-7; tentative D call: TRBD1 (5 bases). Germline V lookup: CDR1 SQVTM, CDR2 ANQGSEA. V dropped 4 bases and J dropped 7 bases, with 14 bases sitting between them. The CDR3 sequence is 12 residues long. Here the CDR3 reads CSVGGLDIEQYF. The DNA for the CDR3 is TGCAGCGTTGGGGGCCTCGACATAGAGCAGTACTTC.

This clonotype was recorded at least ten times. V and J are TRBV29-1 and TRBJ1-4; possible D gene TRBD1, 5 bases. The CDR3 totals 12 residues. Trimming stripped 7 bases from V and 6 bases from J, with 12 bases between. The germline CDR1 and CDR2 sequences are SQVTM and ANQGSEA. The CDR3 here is CSAEGAYEKLFF. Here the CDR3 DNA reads TGCAGCGCAGAAGGGGCGTATGAAAAACTGTTTTTT.

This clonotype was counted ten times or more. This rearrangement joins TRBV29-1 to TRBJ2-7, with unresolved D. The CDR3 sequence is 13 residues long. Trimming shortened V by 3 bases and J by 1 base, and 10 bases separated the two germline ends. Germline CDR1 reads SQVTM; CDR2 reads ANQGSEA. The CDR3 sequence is CSVERMGSYEQYF. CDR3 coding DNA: TGCAGCGTTGAGCGTATGGGTTCCTACGAGCAGTACTTC.

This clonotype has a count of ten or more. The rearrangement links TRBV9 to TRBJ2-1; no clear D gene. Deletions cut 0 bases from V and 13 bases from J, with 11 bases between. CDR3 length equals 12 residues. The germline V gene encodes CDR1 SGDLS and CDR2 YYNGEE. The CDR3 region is CASSVALGIQFF. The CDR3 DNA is TGTGCCAGCAGCGTAGCTCTGGGAATACAGTTCTTC.

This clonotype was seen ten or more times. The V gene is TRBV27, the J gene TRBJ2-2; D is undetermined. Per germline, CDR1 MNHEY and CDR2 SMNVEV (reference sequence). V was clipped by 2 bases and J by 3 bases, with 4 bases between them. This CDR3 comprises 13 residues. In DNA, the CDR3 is TGTGCCAGCAGTTTAGCGGACACCGGGGAGCTGTTTTTT. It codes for CASSLADTGELFF.

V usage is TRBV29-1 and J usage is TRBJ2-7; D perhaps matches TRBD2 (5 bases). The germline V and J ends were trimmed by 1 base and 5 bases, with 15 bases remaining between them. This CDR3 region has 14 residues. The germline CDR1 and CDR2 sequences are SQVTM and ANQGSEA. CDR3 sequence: CSVEGGQVVNEQYF. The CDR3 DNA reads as TGCAGCGTTGAAGGCGGGCAGGTAGTAAACGAGCAGTACTTC.

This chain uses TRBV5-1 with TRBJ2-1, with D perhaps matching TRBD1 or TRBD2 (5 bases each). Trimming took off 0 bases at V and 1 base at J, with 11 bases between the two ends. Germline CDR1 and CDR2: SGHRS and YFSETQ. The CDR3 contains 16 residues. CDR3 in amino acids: CASSLVQGVSYNEQFF. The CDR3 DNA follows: TGCGCCAGCAGCTTGGTCCAGGGAGTATCCTACAATGAGCAGTTCTTC. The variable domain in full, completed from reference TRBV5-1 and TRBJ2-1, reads KAGVTQTPRYLIKTRGQQVTLSCSPISGHRSVSWYQQTPGQGLQFLFEYFSETQRNKGNFPGRFSGRQFSNSRSEMNVSTLELGDSALYLCASSLVQGVSYNEQFFGPGTRLTVL.

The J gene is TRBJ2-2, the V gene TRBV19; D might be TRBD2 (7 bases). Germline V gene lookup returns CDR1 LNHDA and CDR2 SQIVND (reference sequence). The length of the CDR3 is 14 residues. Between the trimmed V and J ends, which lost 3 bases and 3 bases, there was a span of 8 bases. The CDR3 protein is CASSMRGHTGELFF. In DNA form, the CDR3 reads TGTGCCAGTAGTATGCGGGGGCACACCGGGGAGCTGTTTTTT.

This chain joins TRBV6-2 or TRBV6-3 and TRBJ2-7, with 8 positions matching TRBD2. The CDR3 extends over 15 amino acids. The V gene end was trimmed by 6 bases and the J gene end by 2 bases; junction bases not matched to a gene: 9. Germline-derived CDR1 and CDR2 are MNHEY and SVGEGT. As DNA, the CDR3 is TGTGCCAGCAGAACGGGACTAGATGGCCCCTACGAGCAGTACTTC. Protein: CASRTGLDGPYEQYF.

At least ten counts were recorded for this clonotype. Here the CDR3 DNA reads TGCAGTGCCGGACTAGCGGGAGGGCCAGATACGCAGTATTTT. This gives the protein CSAGLAGGPDTQYF. The rearrangement uses TRBV20-1 and TRBJ2-3; 15 positions match TRBD2. CDR1 is DFQATT, CDR2 SNEGSKA, per germline (reference sequence). This CDR3 is 14 amino acids long. After removal of 6 bases from V and 4 bases from J, the junction contained 2 bases not matched to a gene.

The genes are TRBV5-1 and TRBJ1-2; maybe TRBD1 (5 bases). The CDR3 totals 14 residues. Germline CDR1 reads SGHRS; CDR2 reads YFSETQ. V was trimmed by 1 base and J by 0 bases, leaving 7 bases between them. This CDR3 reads CASSLSTANYGYTF. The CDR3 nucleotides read TGCGCCAGCAGCTTGTCGACAGCTAACTATGGCTACACCTTC.

DNA of the CDR3: TGTGCCAGCAGTTTAATGACAGCCACCGGGGAGCTGTTTTTT. It codes for CASSLMTATGELFF. The J gene is TRBJ2-2, the V gene TRBV12-3 or TRBV12-4; tentative D call: TRBD1 (5 bases). Trimming pared 2 bases from V and 4 bases from J, leaving 8 bases between. This CDR3 spans 14 amino acids.

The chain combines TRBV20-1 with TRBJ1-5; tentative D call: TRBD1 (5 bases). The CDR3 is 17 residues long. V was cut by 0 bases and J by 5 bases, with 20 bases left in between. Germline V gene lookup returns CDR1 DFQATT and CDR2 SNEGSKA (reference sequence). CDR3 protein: CSARELGLPGDYQPQHF. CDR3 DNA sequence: TGCAGTGCTAGAGAACTGGGATTGCCGGGGGATTATCAGCCCCAGCATTTT.

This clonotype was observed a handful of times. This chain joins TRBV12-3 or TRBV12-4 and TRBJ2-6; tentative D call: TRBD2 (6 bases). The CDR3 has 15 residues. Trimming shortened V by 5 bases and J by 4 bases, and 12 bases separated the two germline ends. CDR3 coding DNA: TGTGCCAGCAGTAACGGGGGAGCAGGGGCCAACGTCCTGACTTTC. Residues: CASSNGGAGANVLTF.

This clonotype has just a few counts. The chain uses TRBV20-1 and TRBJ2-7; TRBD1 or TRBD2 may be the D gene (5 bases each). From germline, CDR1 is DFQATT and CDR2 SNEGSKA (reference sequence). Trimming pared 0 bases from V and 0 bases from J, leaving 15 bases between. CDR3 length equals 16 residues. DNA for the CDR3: TGCAGTGCTAGAGATTGGGGGATGGGGAACTCCTACGAGCAGTACTTC. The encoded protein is CSARDWGMGNSYEQYF.

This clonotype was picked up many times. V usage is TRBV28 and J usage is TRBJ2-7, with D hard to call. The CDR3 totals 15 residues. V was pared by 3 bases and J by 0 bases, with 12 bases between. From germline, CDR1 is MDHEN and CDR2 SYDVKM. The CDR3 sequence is CASSFLGRSSYEQYF. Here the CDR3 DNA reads TGTGCCAGCAGTTTTTTGGGCAGGAGCTCCTACGAGCAGTACTTC. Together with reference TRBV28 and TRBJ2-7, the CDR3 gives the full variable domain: DVKVTQSSRYLVKRTGEKVFLECVQDMDHENMFWYRQDPGLGLRLIYFSYDVKMKEKGDIPEGYSVSREKKERFSLILESASTNQTSMYLCASSFLGRSSYEQYFGPGTRLTVT.

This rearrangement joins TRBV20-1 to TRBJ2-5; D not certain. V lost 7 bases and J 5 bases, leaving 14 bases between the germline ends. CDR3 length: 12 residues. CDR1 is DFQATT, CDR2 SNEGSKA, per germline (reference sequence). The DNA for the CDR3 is TGCAGTGATATCACTTTTGGGGAGACCCAGTACTTC. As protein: CSDITFGETQYF.

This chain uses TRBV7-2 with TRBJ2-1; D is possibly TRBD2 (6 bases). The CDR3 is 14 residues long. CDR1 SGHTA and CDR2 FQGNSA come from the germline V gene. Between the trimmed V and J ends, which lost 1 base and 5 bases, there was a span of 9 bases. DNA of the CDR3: TGTGCCAGCAGCTTAGTGGCGGGGAACAATGAGCAGTTCTTC. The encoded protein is CASSLVAGNNEQFF.

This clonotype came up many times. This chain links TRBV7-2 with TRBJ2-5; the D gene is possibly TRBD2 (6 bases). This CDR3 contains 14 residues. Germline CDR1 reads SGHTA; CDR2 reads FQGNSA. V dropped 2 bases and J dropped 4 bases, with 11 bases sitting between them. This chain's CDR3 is CASSLWRVAETQYF. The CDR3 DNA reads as TGTGCCAGCAGCTTATGGAGGGTAGCAGAGACCCAGTACTTC.

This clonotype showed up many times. The CDR3 protein is CATGPAETQYF. The CDR3 nucleotides are TGTGCCACAGGACCTGCGGAGACCCAGTACTTC. This chain uses TRBV28 with TRBJ2-5; unclear D gene. V was trimmed by 10 bases and J by 5 bases, leaving 11 bases between them. The CDR3 has 11 residues. CDR1 is MDHEN and CDR2 is SYDVKM in the germline V gene.

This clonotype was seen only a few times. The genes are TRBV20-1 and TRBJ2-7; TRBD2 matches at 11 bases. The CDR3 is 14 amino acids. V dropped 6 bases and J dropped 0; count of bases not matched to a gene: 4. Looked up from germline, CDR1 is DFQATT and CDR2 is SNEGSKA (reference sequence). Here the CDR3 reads CSAQTSGISYEQYF. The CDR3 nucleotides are TGCAGTGCCCAGACTAGCGGGATCTCCTACGAGCAGTACTTC.

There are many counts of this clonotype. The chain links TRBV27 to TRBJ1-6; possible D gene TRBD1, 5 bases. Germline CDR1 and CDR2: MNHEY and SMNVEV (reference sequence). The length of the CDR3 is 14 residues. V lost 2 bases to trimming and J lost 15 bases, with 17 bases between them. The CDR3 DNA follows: TGTGCCAGCAGTTTAGATCTCCGGGACGGTAACCTCCACTTT. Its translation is CASSLDLRDGNLHF.

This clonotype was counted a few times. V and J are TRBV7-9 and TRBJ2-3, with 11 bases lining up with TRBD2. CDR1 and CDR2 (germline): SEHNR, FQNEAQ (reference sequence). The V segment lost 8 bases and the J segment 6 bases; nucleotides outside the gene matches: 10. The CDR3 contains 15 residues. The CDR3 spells CASDTSGGPTDTQYF. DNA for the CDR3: TGTGCCAGCGATACTAGCGGGGGACCAACGGATACGCAGTATTTT.

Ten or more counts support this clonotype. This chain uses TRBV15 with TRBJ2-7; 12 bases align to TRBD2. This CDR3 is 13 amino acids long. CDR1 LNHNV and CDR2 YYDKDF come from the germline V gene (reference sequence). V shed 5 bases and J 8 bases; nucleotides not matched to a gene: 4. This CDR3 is CATSYGLAGQQYF. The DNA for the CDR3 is TGTGCCACCAGCTACGGACTAGCGGGACAGCAGTACTTC.

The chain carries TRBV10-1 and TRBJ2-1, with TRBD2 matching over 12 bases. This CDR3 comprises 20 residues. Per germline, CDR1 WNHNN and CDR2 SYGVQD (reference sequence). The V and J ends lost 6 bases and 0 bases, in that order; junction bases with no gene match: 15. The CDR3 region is CASSSNIPGLAGDSYNEQFF. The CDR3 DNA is TGCGCCAGCAGCAGTAATATCCCGGGACTAGCGGGTGACTCCTACAATGAGCAGTTCTTC.